Listed below are T cell receptor beta chains from one sample, sequenced in a study of a mutant IDH1 vaccine in newly diagnosed glioma. Data came from immunoSEQ multiplex PCR; TCRdb stores just in-frame clones and leaves some out. The sample records nearly 50,000 clones, 65% to 85% being singletons. Their target antigens are unknown. This specimen was PBMCs, taken from a glioma patient whose treatment included an IDH1 peptide vaccine. The receptor source for this set is a woman under 40 with glioma. Some clones in this sample may be carry-over from other donors' samples. Both conserved end residues are part of each CDR3. The D gene is left open where the match is weak. Clone size, where shown, is once, few, many, or a class for clones that have expanded.

j_call v_call clone_size d_call cdr3_aa cdr3_nt
TRBJ1-1 TRBV23-1 . . CASSQKETYTEAFF TGCGCCAGCAGTCAAAAGGAGACCTACACTGAAGCTTTCTTT
TRBJ2-1 TRBV7-9 . . CASSLTSQGNEQFF TGTGCCAGCAGCTTAACCTCCCAGGGTAATGAGCAGTTCTTC
TRBJ1-2 TRBV2 . TRBD1 CARTGLPGYTF TGTGCCAGGACAGGGCTCCCGGGCTACACCTTC
TRBJ2-2 TRBV19 few TRBD1 CASSIGQGGVGELFF TGTGCCAGTAGTATCGGACAGGGAGGTGTCGGGGAGCTGTTTTTT
TRBJ1-1 TRBV2 . . CASSPGWATEAFF TGTGCCAGCAGTCCAGGATGGGCCACTGAAGCTTTCTTT
TRBJ2-1 TRBV7-2 . TRBD2 CASSSSPGLAGNEQFF TGTGCCAGCAGCTCCTCGCCGGGACTAGCGGGAAATGAGCAGTTCTTC
TRBJ1-4 TRBV2 few . CASSEGEGEKLFF TGTGCCAGCAGTGAAGGGGAGGGTGAAAAACTGTTTTTT
TRBJ1-1 TRBV27 . . CASSLRGANTEAFF TGTGCCAGCAGTTTGAGGGGGGCGAACACTGAAGCTTTCTTT
TRBJ2-2 TRBV4-1 . . CASSRLLGADGELFF TGCGCCAGCAGCCGACTCCTTGGGGCGGACGGGGAGCTGTTTTTT
TRBJ2-6 TRBV7-9 . . CASSSYSTLSAGANVLTF TGTGCCAGCAGCTCCTACTCGACTCTCTCGGCTGGGGCCAACGTCCTGACTTTC
TRBJ1-4 TRBV30 . . CACENLGVRNEKLFF TGTGCCTGTGAAAATCTAGGGGTACGAAATGAAAAACTGTTTTTT
TRBJ1-2 TRBV19 . . CASSPGPTNYGYTF TGTGCCAGTAGTCCGGGGCCTACTAACTATGGCTACACCTTC
TRBJ1-4 TRBV2 . . CATSGPLNEKLFF TGTGCCACTTCGGGGCCTCTTAATGAAAAACTGTTTTTT
TRBJ1-5 TRBV10-3 . . CAISESRQPQHF TGTGCCATCAGTGAGTCACGTCAGCCCCAGCATTTT
TRBJ1-2 TRBV6-5 . . CASMGSYGYTF TGTGCCAGCATGGGTTCCTATGGCTACACCTTC
TRBJ2-1 TRBV29-1 . . CSVDGGVSYNEQFF TGCAGCGTTGATGGCGGGGTCTCCTACAATGAGCAGTTCTTC
TRBJ1-2 TRBV7-9 few . CASSLAHREGDYGYTF TGTGCCAGCAGCTTGGCCCACAGAGAGGGGGACTATGGCTACACCTTC
TRBJ2-5 TRBV5-1 once . CASSSTGASGETQYF TGCGCCAGCAGCTCAACCGGGGCTTCCGGGGAGACCCAGTACTTC
TRBJ1-2 TRBV28 few . CASSLTNYGYTF TGTGCCAGCAGTTTAACTAACTATGGCTACACCTTC
TRBJ1-2 TRBV5-1 . . CASSLGGVFGVYGYTF TGCGCCAGCAGCTTGGGTGGAGTCTTCGGAGTCTATGGCTACACCTTC
TRBJ2-7 TRBV5-6 . . CASSLTASSEQYF TGTGCCAGCAGCTTGACGGCTTCGTCCGAGCAGTACTTC
TRBJ1-5 TRBV6-6 once TRBD1 CASSKDLRDRGLAQHF TGTGCCAGCAGTAAAGACCTCCGGGACAGGGGTTTGGCCCAGCATTTT
TRBJ2-5 TRBV29-1 once . CSVPNRVDQETQYF TGCAGCGTCCCAAACAGGGTCGACCAAGAGACCCAGTACTTC
TRBJ2-7 TRBV5-1 once TRBD2 CASSPGTSGYEQYF TGCGCCAGCAGCCCCGGGACTAGCGGTTACGAGCAGTACTTC
TRBJ2-1 TRBV4-1 . . CASSQDPSFYNEQFF TGCGCCAGCAGCCAAGATCCTTCTTTCTACAATGAGCAGTTCTTC
TRBJ2-3 TRBV5-4 . . CASSGGPADTQYF TGTGCCAGCAGCGGCGGGCCCGCAGATACGCAGTATTTT
TRBJ2-7 TRBV7-2 . . CASSLAGHGLRDRGSPRYEQYF TGTGCCAGCAGCTTAGCGGGCCACGGCCTTAGGGACCGGGGCTCACCCCGCTACGAGCAGTACTTC
TRBJ1-2 TRBV19 . TRBD1 CASRITGGEGGYTF TGTGCCAGTAGGATAACAGGGGGCGAAGGGGGCTACACCTTC
TRBJ1-2 TRBV2 . . CASSEARGANYGYTF TGTGCCAGCAGTGAAGCGCGGGGGGCTAACTATGGCTACACCTTC
TRBJ2-7 TRBV28 once TRBD1 CASRGQGDYEQYF TGTGCCAGCAGGGGACAGGGGGACTACGAGCAGTACTTC
TRBJ1-3 TRBV4-1 . . CASSPRAGGHSGNTIYF TGCGCCAGCAGCCCGAGGGCTGGGGGGCATAGTGGAAACACCATATATTTT
TRBJ2-7 TRBV4-1 few . CASSQTPDGYEQYF TGCGCCAGCAGCCAAACCCCGGACGGCTACGAGCAGTACTTC
TRBJ2-7 TRBV7-8 . TRBD2 CASSHLAEADYEQYF TGTGCCAGCAGCCATCTAGCGGAGGCTGACTACGAGCAGTACTTC
TRBJ2-5 TRBV7-7 . TRBD2 CASSFSGGGAETQYF TGTGCTAGCAGCTTTAGCGGGGGTGGGGCAGAGACCCAGTACTTC
TRBJ2-1 TRBV7-6 few . CASSLEAAGTYNEQFF TGTGCCAGCAGCTTAGAGGCGGCAGGGACGTACAATGAGCAGTTCTTC
TRBJ1-3 TRBV13 . . CASSLTDTIYF TGTGCCAGCAGCTTGACGGACACCATATATTTT
TRBJ2-2 TRBV9 . . CASSPPNTGELFF TGTGCCAGCAGCCCACCGAACACCGGGGAGCTGTTTTTT
TRBJ1-5 TRBV6-5 few . CASSSDRTSLFQHF TGTGCCAGCAGTTCGGACAGAACATCTCTATTCCAGCATTTT
TRBJ2-7 TRBV30 . TRBD1 CAWRPPGQGLYEQYF TGTGCCTGGAGGCCACCGGGACAGGGACTTTACGAGCAGTACTTC
TRBJ1-2 TRBV10-3 . TRBD1 CAISEPQGPEYGYTF TGTGCCATCAGTGAGCCACAGGGGCCAGAGTATGGCTACACCTTC
TRBJ2-7 TRBV18 . . CASSLIYRAEQYF TGTGCCAGCTCTCTCATTTACAGGGCTGAGCAGTACTTC
TRBJ2-1 TRBV7-6 . TRBD2 CASSFKAGGPPLYNEQFF TGTGCCAGCAGCTTTAAAGCGGGAGGCCCCCCTCTCTACAATGAGCAGTTCTTC
TRBJ1-1 TRBV7-9 . TRBD1 CASRELQGSEAFF TGTGCCAGCAGAGAACTACAGGGGTCTGAAGCTTTCTTT
TRBJ1-2 TRBV7-9 . . CASSLNRHRLDGYTF TGTGCCAGCAGCTTAAACCGACACCGGCTTGATGGCTACACCTTC
TRBJ2-7 TRBV2 . TRBD2 CASEGTSGGEQYF TGTGCCAGCGAAGGGACTAGCGGGGGCGAGCAGTACTTC
TRBJ1-5 TRBV7-9 . . CASSLGPGSNQPQHF TGTGCCAGCAGCTTAGGACCGGGGAGCAATCAGCCCCAGCATTTT
TRBJ2-5 TRBV2 . TRBD1 CATMVTGGGETQYF TGTGCCACGATGGTGACAGGGGGAGGAGAGACCCAGTACTTC